The text below deals with one T cell receptor beta chain. Its antigen is undetermined. The entry originates in a study of STAT3 mutations in large granular lymphocyte leukemia. Study-level information: Roughly half of the longitudinally sequenced T-LGLL patients carried detectable canonical activating STAT3 mutations. Broader study findings: Every T-cell large granular lymphocyte leukemia patient had at least one immunodominant TCR beta clonotype.

The CDR3 consists of 13 residues. Germline loops: CDR1 SNHLY, CDR2 FYNNEI. Trimming removed 7 bases at V and 12 bases at J, with 16 bases between. Libraries were prepared by immunoSEQ multiplex PCR; TCRdb keeps only in-frame clonotypes and omits some of them. The data contain about 24,000 clones, less than 95% of them singletons. This TCR was sampled from a man in his forties with T-cell large granular lymphocyte leukemia. Some clones in this sample may be carry-over from other donors' samples. The sample was peripheral blood mononuclear cells. The gene calls are TRBV2 and TRBJ1-6; D is perhaps TRBD1 (5 bases). CDR3 loop: CASKQAQNGPLHF. In nucleotides, the CDR3 is TGTGCCAGCAAACAGGCCCAGAATGGACCCCTCCACTTT. The variable domain in full, completed from reference TRBV2 and TRBJ1-6, reads EPEVTQTPSHQVTQMGQEVILRCVPISNHLYFYWYRQILGQKVEFLVSFYNNEISEKSEIFDDQFSVERPDGSNFTLKIRSTKLEDSAMYFCASKQAQNGPLHFGNGTRLTVT.